This T cell receptor beta chain emerged from a study of CD8+CD57+ T cells in acquired aplastic anemia. Study information: Isolated CD4+ and CD8+ cells, once sorted, yielded DNA averaging around 3.1 ug.

The template for TCR beta VDJ and CDR3 sequence profiling was genomic DNA. TCRdb re-derived calls from the reads in MiXCR, one entry per CDR3 protein. The sample has about 200,000 distinct CDR3 sequences, around three fifths seen once. By flow cytometry, patients selected for sequencing had shown an expansion of CD8+CD57+ cells. Germline CDR1 and CDR2: MGHDK and SYGVNS. CDR3 length: 14 residues. Concerning this clonotype itself: Its target is not known. At one boundary the junction diverges from the germline segment, which might be a read error.

General study findings and limits: Patients and controls shared 25 to 30 CD8+ CDR3 sequences, highly expressed in patients. No significant difference in CD8+ Simpson's diversity was found between patients and controls.

The source material was sorted CD4+, CD8+, or CD8+CD57+ T cells (not recorded which) from PBMCs. The sequence came from a human donor with aplastic anemia. The rearrangement uses TRBV25-1 and TRBJ2-5; D may be TRBD1 or TRBD2 (5 bases each). CDR3 in DNA: TGTGCCAGCAGTGATCCAGGGAGCCAAGGGACCCAGTACTTC. Amino acid sequence: CASSDPGSQGTQYF.